This is a list of T cell receptor beta chains from one sample in a study of response to subunit inactivated influenza vaccine. TCRdb itself ran the RT-PCR reads through MiXCR, one entry per CDR3 protein. Of approximately 500,000 distinct CDR3 sequences in the sample, 14% were seen once. Sequencing used PBMCs from blood, obtained about 13 days after vaccination. The receptors were sampled from a middle-aged man who received an inactivated influenza vaccine. Each CDR3 is given with its conserved first and last residue. The D gene is left open where the match is weak. Clone sizes are given selectively: once, few, many, or a class where the clone is expanded.

v_call	clone_size	j_call	d_call	cdr3_aa	cdr3_nt
TRBV7-6	many	TRBJ1-5	TRBD1	CASSSLPGTGGRSNQPQHF	TGTGCCAGCAGCTCCCTCCCCGGGACAGGGGGGAGAAGCAATCAGCCCCAGCATTTT
TRBV6-2/TRBV6-3	.	TRBJ2-1	TRBD1	CASTTDRVNEQFF	TGTGCCAGCACCACAGACAGGGTCAATGAGCAGTTCTTC
TRBV6-2/TRBV6-3	.	TRBJ2-7	.	CASALDSTYEQYF	TGTGCCAGCGCCCTGGACAGCACCTACGAGCAGTACTTC
TRBV11-2	.	TRBJ2-3	TRBD2	CASSLGLAGGRDTQYF	TGTGCCAGCAGCTTGGGACTAGCGGGGGGGCGGGATACGCAGTATTTT
TRBV28	.	TRBJ1-3	TRBD1	CASSLYGTGSSGNTIYF	TGTGCCAGCAGTTTATATGGGACAGGGAGCTCTGGAAACACCATATATTTT
TRBV12-5	once	TRBJ2-1	TRBD2	CASGKGTSGGSYNEQFF	TGTGCTAGTGGCAAAGGGACTAGCGGGGGTTCATACAATGAGCAGTTCTTC
TRBV7-2	few	TRBJ1-2	.	CASSLAVGSGYTF	TGTGCCAGCAGCTTAGCTGTCGGGTCTGGCTACACCTTC
TRBV7-9	.	TRBJ2-7	.	CASSSPSINSYEQYF	TGTGCCAGCAGCTCGCCCTCAATCAACTCCTACGAGCAGTACTTC
TRBV20-1	many	TRBJ2-5	TRBD2	CSARLAGGSSETQYF	TGCAGTGCGAGACTAGCGGGGGGCAGCAGTGAGACCCAGTACTTC
TRBV28	.	TRBJ2-7	.	CASSYAHEQYF	TGTGCCAGCAGTTATGCACACGAGCAGTACTTC
TRBV20-1	.	TRBJ2-3	.	CSARDGGGLPTDTQYF	TGCAGTGCTAGAGATGGAGGGGGGCTCCCCACAGATACGCAGTATTTT
TRBV5-1	few	TRBJ1-4	.	CASSLAGSTTNEKLFF	TGCGCCAGCAGCTTAGCAGGGAGTACAACTAATGAAAAACTGTTTTTT
TRBV12-3/TRBV12-4	few	TRBJ2-3	.	CASRPGLKYPDTQYF	TGTGCCAGCAGACCGGGACTGAAATATCCAGATACGCAGTATTTT
TRBV6-1	.	TRBJ1-1	.	CASSEAWGDTEAFF	TGTGCCAGCAGTGAAGCCTGGGGGGACACTGAAGCTTTCTTT
TRBV28	.	TRBJ1-2	TRBD1	CASSSNRGGYTF	TGTGCCAGCAGTAGCAACAGGGGCGGCTACACCTTC
TRBV6-2/TRBV6-3	few	TRBJ2-6	TRBD1	CASSNPDRNSFSGANVLTF	TGTGCCAGCAGTAATCCGGACAGGAACTCGTTCTCTGGGGCCAACGTCCTGACTTTC
TRBV4-1	few	TRBJ2-7	TRBD2	CASSQVASGRVEQYF	TGCGCCAGCAGCCAAGTGGCTAGCGGGAGGGTCGAGCAGTACTTC
TRBV7-9	few	TRBJ2-7	TRBD2	CASSRGVYYEQYF	TGTGCCAGCAGCCGGGGGGTATACTACGAGCAGTACTTC
TRBV14	few	TRBJ1-1	.	CASRRTEGTEAFF	TGTGCCAGCAGAAGGACAGAGGGCACTGAAGCTTTCTTT
TRBV12-3/TRBV12-4	few	TRBJ1-2	TRBD1	CASSSLTGTGSYGYTF	TGTGCCAGCAGTTCCCTTACCGGGACAGGTAGCTATGGCTACACCTTC
TRBV4-2	.	TRBJ1-2	.	CASSQEGGFNYGYTF	TGTGCCAGCAGCCAAGAAGGGGGATTTAACTATGGCTACACCTTC
TRBV2	many	TRBJ2-1	TRBD1	CASSGQGNEQFF	TGTGCCAGCAGTGGACAGGGAAATGAGCAGTTCTTC
TRBV11-2	medium-sized	TRBJ2-1	.	CASSSYRDSVNEQFF	TGTGCCAGCAGCTCATACCGGGACTCCGTCAATGAGCAGTTCTTC
TRBV5-1	.	TRBJ1-4	.	CASSQGGKEEKLFF	TGCGCCAGCAGCCAAGGGGGGAAGGAAGAAAAACTGTTTTTT
TRBV29-1	.	TRBJ2-7	TRBD1	CSVGGPGQGHEQYF	TGCAGCGTGGGCGGCCCGGGACAGGGCCACGAGCAGTACTTC
TRBV7-9	few	TRBJ2-1	.	CASSLGSRARDVEQFF	TGTGCCAGCAGCTTAGGGTCCAGGGCGCGGGACGTGGAGCAGTTCTTC
TRBV5-8	.	TRBJ2-1	.	CASSLATGLSSYNEQFF	TGTGCCAGCAGCTTAGCTACAGGGCTCAGCTCCTACAATGAGCAGTTCTTC
TRBV12-3/TRBV12-4	few	TRBJ2-7	.	CASSRQNYEQYF	TGTGCCAGCAGTCGACAAAACTACGAGCAGTACTTC
TRBV4-3	.	TRBJ2-5	.	CASSQDGQGTQYF	TGCGCCAGCAGCCAAGATGGGCAGGGGACCCAGTACTTC
TRBV4-1	.	TRBJ2-3	.	CASSQASLDTQYF	TGCGCCAGCAGCCAAGCTAGTTTGGATACGCAGTATTTT
TRBV12-3/TRBV12-4	.	TRBJ2-4	.	CASSSGLLNIQYF	TGTGCCAGCAGCTCCGGACTACTAAACATTCAGTACTTC
TRBV12-3/TRBV12-4	few	TRBJ2-1	TRBD1	CASSARGQGIIHEQFF	TGTGCCAGCAGTGCCCGTGGACAGGGTATCATACATGAGCAGTTCTTC
TRBV5-6	few	TRBJ2-5	TRBD1	CASSRTRDREIVETQYF	TGTGCCAGCAGCCGAACCCGGGACAGGGAGATTGTAGAGACCCAGTACTTC
TRBV7-2	.	TRBJ2-7	TRBD2	CASSRASGNYEQYF	TGTGCCAGCAGCCGGGCTAGCGGGAACTACGAGCAGTACTTC
TRBV9	few	TRBJ1-4	.	CASSEGRGGANEKLFF	TGTGCCAGCAGCGAGGGGAGGGGAGGTGCTAATGAAAAACTGTTTTTT
TRBV4-3	few	TRBJ2-2	.	CASSRTTGGPGGELFF	TGCGCCAGCAGCCGGACTACAGGCGGGCCGGGCGGGGAGCTGTTTTTT
TRBV5-6	few	TRBJ2-1	TRBD1	CASSQKNRGHEQFF	TGTGCCAGCAGCCAAAAGAACAGGGGACATGAGCAGTTCTTC
TRBV20-1	.	TRBJ2-1	TRBD1	CSARYRGNEQFF	TGCAGTGCTAGATACAGGGGAAATGAGCAGTTCTTC
TRBV11-1	.	TRBJ2-2	.	CASSSSGGSNTGELFF	TGTGCCAGCAGCTCCTCAGGGGGGTCGAACACCGGGGAGCTGTTTTTT
TRBV2	many	TRBJ1-1	TRBD1	CASSGGTASEAFF	TGTGCCAGCAGTGGGGGGACAGCATCTGAAGCTTTCTTT
TRBV10-3	few	TRBJ1-1	TRBD1	CAIRPRDSEAFF	TGTGCCATCAGGCCCCGGGACAGTGAAGCTTTCTTT
TRBV12-3/TRBV12-4	.	TRBJ1-4	.	CASSLGGGVEKLFF	TGTGCCAGCAGCCTCGGGGGGGGCGTTGAAAAACTGTTTTTT
TRBV3-1	few	TRBJ2-7	TRBD2	CASSRSSGGAYEQYF	TGTGCCAGCAGCCGCTCTAGCGGGGGGGCTTACGAGCAGTACTTC
TRBV10-3	few	TRBJ2-5	TRBD2	CAIKASGEETQYF	TGTGCCATCAAGGCTAGCGGCGAAGAGACCCAGTACTTC
TRBV20-1	few	TRBJ2-3	TRBD2	CSARLLAGGTDTQYF	TGCAGTGCTAGGTTACTAGCGGGAGGCACAGATACGCAGTATTTT
TRBV24-1	few	TRBJ2-5	.	CATRQRNGETQYF	TGTGCCACCCGGCAGAGGAACGGTGAGACCCAGTACTTC
TRBV11-2	few	TRBJ2-1	TRBD2	CASSPGTRGSRFF	TGTGCCAGCAGCCCCGGGACTAGGGGATCTCGGTTCTTC
TRBV4-3	.	TRBJ1-2	TRBD1	CASSQGNDRVGYGYTF	TGCGCCAGCAGCCAAGGAAACGACAGGGTCGGCTATGGCTACACCTTC
TRBV18	many	TRBJ2-3	.	CASSLTAGTADTQYF	TGTGCCAGCTCCCTCACCGCGGGTACGGCAGATACGCAGTATTTT
TRBV19	.	TRBJ2-4	TRBD1	CASSRPKTGFENIQYF	TGTGCCAGTAGTAGGCCTAAGACAGGGTTCGAAAACATTCAGTACTTC
TRBV5-1	.	TRBJ2-1	.	CASSLATRSSGNEQFF	TGCGCCAGCAGCTTGGCCACCCGGTCGTCTGGGAATGAGCAGTTCTTC
TRBV4-3	.	TRBJ2-1	TRBD2	CASSHGTSGAASYNEQFF	TGCGCCAGCAGCCACGGGACTAGCGGGGCTGCCTCCTACAATGAGCAGTTCTTC
TRBV15	few	TRBJ2-1	TRBD2	CATSRALAGGNNEQFF	TGTGCCACCAGCAGAGCCCTAGCGGGGGGTAACAATGAGCAGTTCTTC
TRBV24-1	.	TRBJ1-1	TRBD1	CATSDPGTGTEAFF	TGTGCCACCAGTGACCCCGGGACAGGGACTGAAGCTTTCTTT
TRBV12-3/TRBV12-4	few	TRBJ2-1	TRBD2	CASSSRTSGAYNEQFF	TGTGCCAGCAGTTCGCGGACTAGCGGGGCCTACAATGAGCAGTTCTTC
TRBV20-1	.	TRBJ2-1	.	CSARDDYSGTRPIYNEQFF	TGCAGTGCTAGAGACGACTACTCCGGGACACGACCGATTTACAATGAGCAGTTCTTC